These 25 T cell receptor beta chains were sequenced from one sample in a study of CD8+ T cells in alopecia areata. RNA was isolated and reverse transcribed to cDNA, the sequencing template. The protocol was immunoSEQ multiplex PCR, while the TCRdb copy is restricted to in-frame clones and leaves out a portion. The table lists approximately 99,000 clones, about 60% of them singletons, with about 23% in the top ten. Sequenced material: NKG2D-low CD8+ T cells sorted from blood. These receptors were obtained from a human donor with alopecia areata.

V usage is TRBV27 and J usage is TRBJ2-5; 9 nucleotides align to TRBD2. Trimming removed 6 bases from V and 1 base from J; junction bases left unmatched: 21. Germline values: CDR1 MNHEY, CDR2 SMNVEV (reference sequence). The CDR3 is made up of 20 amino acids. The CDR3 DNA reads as TGTGCCAGCAGCCCCGGTAGGCTAGCGGGAAGCGACATCATCCAAGAGACCCAGTACTTC. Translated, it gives CASSPGRLAGSDIIQETQYF.

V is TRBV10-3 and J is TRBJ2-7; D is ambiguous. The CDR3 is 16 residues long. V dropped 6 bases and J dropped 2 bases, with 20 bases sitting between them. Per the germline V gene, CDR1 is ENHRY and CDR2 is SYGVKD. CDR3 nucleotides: TGTGCCATCAGCGAGACATTTTCCCAAGGCGCCTACGAGCAGTACTTC. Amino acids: CAISETFSQGAYEQYF.

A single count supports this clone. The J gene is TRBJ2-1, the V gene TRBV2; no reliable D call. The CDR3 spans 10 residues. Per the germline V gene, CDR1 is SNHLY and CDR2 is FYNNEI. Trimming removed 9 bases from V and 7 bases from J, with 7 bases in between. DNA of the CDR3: TGTGCCAGTAGGGTGAATGAGCAGTTCTTC. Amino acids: CASRVNEQFF.

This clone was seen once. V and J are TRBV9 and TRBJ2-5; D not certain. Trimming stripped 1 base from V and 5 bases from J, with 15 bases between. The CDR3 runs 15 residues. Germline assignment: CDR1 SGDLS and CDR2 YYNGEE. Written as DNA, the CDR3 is TGTGCCAGCAGCGTATCAATGGTTGCGGTGGAGACCCAGTACTTC. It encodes CASSVSMVAVETQYF.

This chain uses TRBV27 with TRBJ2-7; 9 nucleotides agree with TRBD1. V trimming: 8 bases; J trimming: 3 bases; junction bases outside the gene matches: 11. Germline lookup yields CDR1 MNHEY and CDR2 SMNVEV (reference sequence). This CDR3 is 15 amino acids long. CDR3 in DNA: TGTGCCAGCGGGGGAACAGGGGGCTGGGGCTACGAGCAGTACTTC. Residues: CASGGTGGWGYEQYF.

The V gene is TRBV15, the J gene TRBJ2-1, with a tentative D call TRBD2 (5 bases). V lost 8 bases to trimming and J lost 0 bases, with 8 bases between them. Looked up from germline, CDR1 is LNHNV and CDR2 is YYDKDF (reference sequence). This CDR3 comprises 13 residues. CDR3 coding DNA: TGTGCCACCGGGAGTAGCTCCTACAATGAGCAGTTCTTC. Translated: CATGSSSYNEQFF.

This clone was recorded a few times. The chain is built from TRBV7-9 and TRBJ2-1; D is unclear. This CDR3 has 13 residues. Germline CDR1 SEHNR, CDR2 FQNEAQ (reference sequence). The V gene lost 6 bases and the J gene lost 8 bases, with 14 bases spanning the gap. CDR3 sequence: CASRTNAGHEQFF. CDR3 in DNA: TGTGCCAGCAGGACCAATGCCGGCCATGAGCAGTTCTTC.

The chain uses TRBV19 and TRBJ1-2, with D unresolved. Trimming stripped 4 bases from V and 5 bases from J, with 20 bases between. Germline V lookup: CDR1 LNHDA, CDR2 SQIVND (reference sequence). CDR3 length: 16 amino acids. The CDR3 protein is CASSTLRGQARYGYTF. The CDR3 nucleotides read TGTGCCAGTAGTACCCTCCGAGGGCAGGCCAGGTATGGCTACACCTTC.

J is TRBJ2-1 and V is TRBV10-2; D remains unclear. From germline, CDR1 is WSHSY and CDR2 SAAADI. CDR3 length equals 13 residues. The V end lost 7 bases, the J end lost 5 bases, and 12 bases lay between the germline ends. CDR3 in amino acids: CASMLDVNNEQFF. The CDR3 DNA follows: TGCGCCAGCATGCTTGACGTAAACAATGAGCAGTTCTTC.

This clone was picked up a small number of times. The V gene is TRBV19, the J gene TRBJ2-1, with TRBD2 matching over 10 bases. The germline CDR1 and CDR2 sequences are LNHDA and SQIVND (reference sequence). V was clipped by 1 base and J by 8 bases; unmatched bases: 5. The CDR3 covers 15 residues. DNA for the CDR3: TGTGCCAGTAGTATAGCTAGCGGGAGTATCGATGAGCAGTTCTTC. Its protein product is CASSIASGSIDEQFF.

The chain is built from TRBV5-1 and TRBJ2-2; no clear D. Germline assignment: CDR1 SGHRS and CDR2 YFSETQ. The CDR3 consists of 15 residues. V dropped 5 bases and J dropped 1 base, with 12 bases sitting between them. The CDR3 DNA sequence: TGCGCCAGCAGGATGGCACAGAAGAACACCGGGGAGCTGTTTTTT. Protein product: CASRMAQKNTGELFF. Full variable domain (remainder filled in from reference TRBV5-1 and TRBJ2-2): KAGVTQTPRYLIKTRGQQVTLSCSPISGHRSVSWYQQTPGQGLQFLFEYFSETQRNKGNFPGRFSGRQFSNSRSEMNVSTLELGDSALYLCASRMAQKNTGELFFGEGSRLTVL.

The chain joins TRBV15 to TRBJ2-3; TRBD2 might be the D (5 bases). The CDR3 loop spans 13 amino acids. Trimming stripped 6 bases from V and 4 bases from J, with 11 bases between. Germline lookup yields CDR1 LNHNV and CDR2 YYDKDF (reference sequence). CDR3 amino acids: CATSDEGPDTQYF. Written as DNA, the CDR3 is TGTGCCACCAGTGATGAGGGCCCAGATACGCAGTATTTT.

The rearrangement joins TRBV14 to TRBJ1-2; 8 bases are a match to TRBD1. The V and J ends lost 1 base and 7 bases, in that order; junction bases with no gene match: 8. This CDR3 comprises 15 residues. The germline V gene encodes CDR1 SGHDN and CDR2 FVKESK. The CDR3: CASSQVLTGGSGYTF. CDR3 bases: TGTGCCAGCAGCCAAGTCCTAACAGGGGGAAGTGGCTACACCTTC.

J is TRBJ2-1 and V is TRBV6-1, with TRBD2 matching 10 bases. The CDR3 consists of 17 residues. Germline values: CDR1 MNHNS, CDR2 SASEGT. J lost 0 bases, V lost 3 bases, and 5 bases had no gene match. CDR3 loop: CASSDTSGTDSYNEQFF. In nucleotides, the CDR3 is TGTGCCAGCAGTGACACTAGCGGGACCGACTCCTACAATGAGCAGTTCTTC.

CDR3 amino acids: CSARDSGYTF. In DNA, the CDR3 is TGCAGTGCTAGAGACAGTGGCTACACCTTC. The chain joins TRBV20-1 to TRBJ1-2, with D unresolved. The V end was cut by 0 bases, the J end by 7 bases, with 3 bases between. CDR1 DFQATT and CDR2 SNEGSKA come from the germline V gene (reference sequence). The CDR3 is 10 amino acids.

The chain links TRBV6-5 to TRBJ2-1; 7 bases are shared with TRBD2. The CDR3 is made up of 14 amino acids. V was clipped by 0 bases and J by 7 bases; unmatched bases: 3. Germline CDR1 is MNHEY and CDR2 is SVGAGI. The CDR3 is CASSYSAGANEQFF. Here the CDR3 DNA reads TGTGCCAGCAGTTACTCGGCGGGAGCGAATGAGCAGTTCTTC.

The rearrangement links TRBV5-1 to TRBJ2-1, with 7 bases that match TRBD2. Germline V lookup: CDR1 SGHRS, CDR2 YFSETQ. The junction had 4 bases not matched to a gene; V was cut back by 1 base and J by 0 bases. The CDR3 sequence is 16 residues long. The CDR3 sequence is CASSLTSASSYNEQFF. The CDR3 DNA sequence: TGCGCCAGCAGCTTGACTAGCGCAAGCTCCTACAATGAGCAGTTCTTC.

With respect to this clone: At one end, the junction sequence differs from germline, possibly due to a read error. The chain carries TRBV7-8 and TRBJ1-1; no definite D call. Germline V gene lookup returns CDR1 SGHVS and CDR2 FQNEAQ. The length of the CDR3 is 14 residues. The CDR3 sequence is CASSLASVNTEAFF. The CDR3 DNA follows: TGTGCCAGCAGCCTAGCGAGCGTGAACACTGAAGCTTTCTTT.

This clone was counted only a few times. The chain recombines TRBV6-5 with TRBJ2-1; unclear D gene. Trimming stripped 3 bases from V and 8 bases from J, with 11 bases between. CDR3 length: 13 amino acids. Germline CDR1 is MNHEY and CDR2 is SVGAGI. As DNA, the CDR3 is TGTGCCAGCAGTTATCCGAATGCAGATGAGCAGTTCTTC. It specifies CASSYPNADEQFF.

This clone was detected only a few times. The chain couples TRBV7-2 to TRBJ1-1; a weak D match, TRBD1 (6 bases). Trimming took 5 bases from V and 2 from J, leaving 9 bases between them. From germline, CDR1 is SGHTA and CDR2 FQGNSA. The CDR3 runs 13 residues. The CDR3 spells CASSPRGNTEAFF. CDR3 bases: TGTGCCAGCAGCCCCAGGGGAAACACTGAAGCTTTCTTT.

This CDR3 reads CASSWSSYEQYF. In DNA, the CDR3 is TGTGCCAGCAGCTGGAGCTCCTACGAGCAGTACTTC. The chain has TRBV7-6 and TRBJ2-7; D unclear. Trimming removed 4 bases from V and 0 bases from J, with 4 bases in between. The CDR3 totals 12 residues. The germline V gene has CDR1 SGHVS and CDR2 FNYEAQ.

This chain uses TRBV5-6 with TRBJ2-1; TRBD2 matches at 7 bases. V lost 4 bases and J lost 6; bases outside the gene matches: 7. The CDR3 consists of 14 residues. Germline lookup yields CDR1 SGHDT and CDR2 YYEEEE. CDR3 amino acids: CASSPGTTVNEQFF. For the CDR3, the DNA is TGTGCCAGCAGCCCCGGGACTACCGTCAATGAGCAGTTCTTC. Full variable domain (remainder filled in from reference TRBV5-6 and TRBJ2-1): DAGVTQSPTHLIKTRGQQVTLRCSPKSGHDTVSWYQQALGQGPQFIFQYYEEEERQRGNFPDRFSGHQFPNYSSELNVNALLLGDSALYLCASSPGTTVNEQFFGPGTRLTVL.

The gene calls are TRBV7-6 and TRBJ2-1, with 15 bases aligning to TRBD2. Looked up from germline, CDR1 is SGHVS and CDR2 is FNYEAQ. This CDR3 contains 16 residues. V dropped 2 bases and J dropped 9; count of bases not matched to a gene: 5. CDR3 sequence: CASSLRTSGRVGEQFF. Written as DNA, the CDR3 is TGTGCCAGCAGCTTAAGGACTAGCGGGAGGGTGGGTGAGCAGTTCTTC.

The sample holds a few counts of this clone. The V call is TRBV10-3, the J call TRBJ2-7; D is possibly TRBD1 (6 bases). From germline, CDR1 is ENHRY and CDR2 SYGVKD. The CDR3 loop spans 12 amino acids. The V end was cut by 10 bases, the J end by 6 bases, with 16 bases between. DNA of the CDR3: TGTGCCACCTCTGAAACAGGGCGCGAGCAGTACTTC. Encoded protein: CATSETGREQYF.

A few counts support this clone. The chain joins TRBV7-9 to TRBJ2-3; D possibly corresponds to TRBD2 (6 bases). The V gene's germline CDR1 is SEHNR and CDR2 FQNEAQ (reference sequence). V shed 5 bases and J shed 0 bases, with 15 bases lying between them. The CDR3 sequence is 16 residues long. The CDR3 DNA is TGTGCCAGCAGCCCAGAGACTAGTGGGAGCACAGATACGCAGTATTTT. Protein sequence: CASSPETSGSTDTQYF.